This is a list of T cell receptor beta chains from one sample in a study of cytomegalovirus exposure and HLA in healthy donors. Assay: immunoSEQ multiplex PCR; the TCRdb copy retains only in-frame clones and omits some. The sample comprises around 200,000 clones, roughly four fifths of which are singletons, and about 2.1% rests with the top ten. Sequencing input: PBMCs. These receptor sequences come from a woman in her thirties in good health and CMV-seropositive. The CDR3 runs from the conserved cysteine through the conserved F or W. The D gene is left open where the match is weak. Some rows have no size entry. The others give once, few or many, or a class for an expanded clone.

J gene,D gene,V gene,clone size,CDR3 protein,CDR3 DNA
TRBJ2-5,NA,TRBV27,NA,CASSLSGHPSRKETQYF,TGTGCCAGCAGTTTATCGGGACACCCCTCGCGCAAGGAGACCCAGTACTTC
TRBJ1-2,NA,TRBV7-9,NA,CASSLVSGSVRYGYTF,TGTGCCAGCAGCTTAGTGTCGGGAAGCGTGAGATATGGCTACACCTTC
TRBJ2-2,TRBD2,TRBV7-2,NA,CASSLWAGLAVPGELFF,TGTGCCAGCAGCTTATGGGCGGGACTAGCGGTTCCCGGGGAGCTGTTTTTT
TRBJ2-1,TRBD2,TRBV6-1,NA,CASSDPSGSPESYNEQFF,TGTGCCAGCAGTGACCCTAGCGGGAGCCCTGAAAGCTACAATGAGCAGTTCTTC
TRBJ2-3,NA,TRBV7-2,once,CASSPGDRLTDTQYF,TGTGCCAGCAGCCCGGGCGACAGACTCACAGATACGCAGTATTTT
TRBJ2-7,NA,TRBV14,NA,CASSQDRPGVVYEQYF,TGTGCCAGCAGCCAAGATCGACCGGGGGTGGTCTACGAGCAGTACTTC
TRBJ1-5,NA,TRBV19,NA,CASSAIQIINQPQHF,TGTGCCAGTAGTGCAATACAGATTATCAATCAGCCCCAGCATTTT
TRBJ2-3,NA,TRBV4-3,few,CASSQDRYTDTQYF,TGCGCCAGCAGCCAAGACCGCTACACAGATACGCAGTATTTT
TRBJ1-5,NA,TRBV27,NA,CASSPRQSNQPQHF,TGTGCCAGCAGTCCGCGACAGAGCAATCAGCCCCAGCATTTT
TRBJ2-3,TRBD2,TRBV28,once,CASRPSGATDTQYF,TGTGCCAGCAGACCTAGCGGGGCCACAGATACGCAGTATTTT
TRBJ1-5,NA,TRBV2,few,CASSRGGLQPQHF,TGTGCCAGCAGTAGAGGGGGTCTTCAGCCCCAGCATTTT
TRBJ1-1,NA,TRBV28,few,CAIAHHREIHTEAFF,TGTGCCATCGCCCATCACAGGGAGATTCACACTGAAGCTTTCTTT
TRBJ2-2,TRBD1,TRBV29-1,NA,CSVQQGFTGELFF,TGCAGCGTTCAACAGGGGTTCACCGGGGAGCTGTTTTTT
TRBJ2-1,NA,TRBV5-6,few,CASSSLGGEQFF,TGTGCCAGCAGCTCCCTAGGTGGTGAGCAGTTCTTC
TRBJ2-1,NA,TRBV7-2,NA,CASSLDPSNEQFF,TGTGCCAGCAGCTTAGACCCGAGCAATGAGCAGTTCTTC
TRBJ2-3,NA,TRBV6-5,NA,CASRNLDGADTQYF,TGTGCCAGCAGGAACCTAGACGGGGCAGATACGCAGTATTTT
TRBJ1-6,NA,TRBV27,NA,CASTPRPSGTYNSPLHF,TGTGCCAGCACCCCACGGCCTTCCGGGACCTATAATTCACCCCTCCACTTT
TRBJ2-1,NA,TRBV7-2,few,CASSFPRENEQFF,TGTGCCAGCAGCTTCCCAAGGGAGAATGAGCAGTTCTTC
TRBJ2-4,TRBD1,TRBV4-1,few,CASSQVRDRGNIQYF,TGCGCCAGCAGCCAAGTACGGGACAGGGGAAACATTCAGTACTTC
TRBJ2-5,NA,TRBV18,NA,CASSPRNNLYGTQYF,TGTGCCAGCTCACCACGAAATAACCTTTACGGGACCCAGTACTTC
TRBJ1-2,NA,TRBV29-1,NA,CSVAGSLGGYTF,TGCAGCGTTGCAGGGTCCCTAGGAGGCTACACCTTC
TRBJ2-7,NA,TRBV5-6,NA,CASSFGQDYEQYF,TGTGCCAGCAGCTTTGGGCAGGACTACGAGCAGTACTTC
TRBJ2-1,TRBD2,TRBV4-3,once,CASSRSGLAGGNEQFF,TGCGCCAGCAGCCGATCGGGACTAGCGGGGGGGAATGAGCAGTTCTTC
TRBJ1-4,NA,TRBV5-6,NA,CASSSIHSLAVKLFF,TGTGCCAGCAGCTCGATTCACAGTCTCGCCGTGAAACTGTTTTTT
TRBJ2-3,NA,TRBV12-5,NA,CASARNFLDTQYF,TGTGCTAGTGCCAGAAATTTTTTAGATACGCAGTATTTT
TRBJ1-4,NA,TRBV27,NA,CASTTLGGEKLFF,TGTGCCAGCACCACCTTGGGAGGTGAAAAACTGTTTTTT
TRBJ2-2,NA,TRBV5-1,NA,CASSFPAGRNTGELFF,TGCGCCAGCAGCTTCCCTGCGGGACGGAACACCGGGGAGCTGTTTTTT
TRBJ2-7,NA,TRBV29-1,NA,CSAVQSGYEQYF,TGCAGCGCCGTGCAATCAGGCTACGAGCAGTACTTC
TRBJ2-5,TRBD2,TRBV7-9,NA,CASRPQYIAGDETQYF,TGTGCCAGCAGACCCCAGTATATAGCGGGAGATGAGACCCAGTACTTC
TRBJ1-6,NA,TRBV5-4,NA,CASSRDKINSPLHF,TGTGCCAGCAGCCGGGACAAGATTAATTCACCCCTCCACTTT
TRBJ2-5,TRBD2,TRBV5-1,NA,CASSLRTSAQETQYF,TGCGCCAGCAGCTTGAGGACTAGCGCTCAAGAGACCCAGTACTTC
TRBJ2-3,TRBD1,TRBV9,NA,CASNRQGAAEDTQYF,TGTGCCAGTAACAGACAGGGTGCTGCTGAAGATACGCAGTATTTT
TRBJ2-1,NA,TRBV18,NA,CASSPNRGGNEQFF,TGTGCCAGCTCACCAAACAGGGGAGGCAATGAGCAGTTCTTC
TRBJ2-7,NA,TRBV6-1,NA,CASSANLRGGAYEQYF,TGTGCCAGCAGTGCCAACCTTAGGGGGGGGGCGTACGAGCAGTACTTC
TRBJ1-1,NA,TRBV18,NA,CASSPLIGENTEAFF,TGTGCCAGCTCACCACTGATCGGGGAAAACACTGAAGCTTTCTTT
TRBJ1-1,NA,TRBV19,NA,CASKITGQNTEAFF,TGTGCCAGTAAGATTACAGGCCAGAACACTGAAGCTTTCTTT
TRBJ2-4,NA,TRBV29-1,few,CSARAHQAKNIQYF,TGCAGCGCCAGGGCTCACCAAGCCAAAAACATTCAGTACTTC
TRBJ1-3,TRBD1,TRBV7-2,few,CASSTRPGQWGNTIYF,TGTGCCAGCAGCACCCGCCCGGGACAGTGGGGAAACACCATATATTTT
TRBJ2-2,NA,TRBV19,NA,CASRTSGTGELFF,TGTGCCAGTAGAACATCGGGCACCGGGGAGCTGTTTTTT
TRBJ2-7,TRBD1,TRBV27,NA,CASRGYRGLTYEQYF,TGTGCCAGCCGAGGGTACAGGGGGCTAACCTACGAGCAGTACTTC
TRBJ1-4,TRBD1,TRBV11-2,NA,CASSSSTGTGEKLFF,TGTGCCAGCAGCTCCTCGACAGGGACGGGTGAAAAACTGTTTTTT
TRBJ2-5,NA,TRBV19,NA,CASSIASAHQETQYF,TGTGCCAGTAGTATTGCTAGCGCACACCAAGAGACCCAGTACTTC
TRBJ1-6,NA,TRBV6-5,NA,CASRFLQTVNSPLHF,TGTGCCAGCAGATTTCTACAGACGGTGAATTCACCCCTCCACTTT
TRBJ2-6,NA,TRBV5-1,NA,CASKFGGSGANVLTF,TGCGCCAGCAAGTTTGGAGGCTCTGGGGCCAACGTCCTGACTTTC
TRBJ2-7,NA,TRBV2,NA,CASGSTYEQYF,TGTGCCAGCGGTAGTACCTACGAGCAGTACTTC
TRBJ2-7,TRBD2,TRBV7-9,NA,CASSSTGSGELYEQYF,TGTGCCAGCAGCTCCACGGGTAGCGGGGAGCTCTACGAGCAGTACTTC
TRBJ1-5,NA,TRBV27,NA,CASSLGGSNQPQHF,TGTGCCAGCAGTTTGGGAGGGAGCAATCAGCCCCAGCATTTT
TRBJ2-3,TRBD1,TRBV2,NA,CASADRGLEDTQYF,TGTGCCAGCGCGGACAGGGGGTTGGAAGATACGCAGTATTTT
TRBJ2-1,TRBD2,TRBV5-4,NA,CASSRGGGEQFF,TGTGCCAGCAGTCGGGGGGGCGGTGAGCAGTTCTTC
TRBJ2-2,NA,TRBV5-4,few,CASSDGSANTGELFF,TGTGCCAGCAGCGACGGGAGCGCGAACACCGGGGAGCTGTTTTTT
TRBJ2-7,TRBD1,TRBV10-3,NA,CAISVMGQGLDEQYF,TGTGCCATCAGCGTTATGGGACAGGGGTTGGACGAGCAGTACTTC
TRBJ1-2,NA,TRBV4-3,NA,CASSQDYDIVVF,TGCGCCAGCAGCCAAGATTACGACATCGTAGTCTTC
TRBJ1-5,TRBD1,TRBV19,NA,CASSTIDRGSYQPQHF,TGTGCCAGTAGTACGATCGACAGGGGTTCTTATCAGCCCCAGCATTTT
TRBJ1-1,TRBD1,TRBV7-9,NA,CASSGRTGGRTEAFF,TGTGCCAGCAGCGGGAGGACAGGGGGAAGGACTGAAGCTTTCTTT